Here is one TCR beta chain with its context. Its antigen is unknown. The entry originates in a study of shared clonotypes between healthy human individuals. At the level of the study: Per donor, three plates held CD4 naive cells, three held CD4 memory, two held CD8 naive and one held CD8 memory. Whole-study results and caveats: Shared clonotypes across all four donors exceeded non-shared ones in generation probability.

Several immunoSEQ plates received, in even portions, the genomic DNA of each subset. The data were produced by immunoSEQ multiplex PCR, yet TCRdb's version contains in-frame clones alone and is incomplete. The sample lists about 510,000 clones, 90% to 96% seen once, with about 0.057% in the top ten. Every donor, a Caucasian adult, lived in Nashville, Tennessee. With 3 bases removed from V and 5 bases from J, the gap between germline ends came to 14 bases. Germline values: CDR1 MNHEY, CDR2 SMNVEV (reference sequence). This CDR3 is built from 14 residues. The chain has TRBV27 and TRBJ2-7, with D maybe TRBD1 (5 bases). The source of this sequence is a woman aged 25 to 39 in good health. Source material: naive CD4+ T cells sorted from blood. Subset of the sample: CD45RA+ positively selected. In DNA form, the CDR3 reads TGTGCCAGCAGTTTCGGGTGGGGCGTGCACGAGCAGTACTTC. It specifies CASSFGWGVHEQYF.